This section outlines one T cell receptor beta chain sequence together with its context. Its antigen is not identified. The CDR3 is made up of 14 amino acids. V was pared by 3 bases and J by 6 bases, with 14 bases between. CDR1 is LGHNA, CDR2 YSLEER, per germline. Whenever a sample was processed, at least 6 million PBMCs were isolated. The data were obtained in a study of blood T cells in healthy people across ages. General study results and limits: Unsorted PBMC material precluded a definitive naive versus antigen-experienced comparison. Investigators treated diversity estimates from one million T cells as underestimates.

Then a second PCR, running about 7 to 11 cycles, was carried out with a sample-barcoded 5' primer and a J-beta primer mix. TCRdb reanalysed the 5' RACE reads using MiXCR and keeps one entry per CDR3 protein. Of around 1,800,000 distinct CDR3 sequences in the sample, 39% are singletons; the top ten hold 20% to 25%. The sequence came from a human donor in good health. The source material was blood. The rearrangement joins TRBV4-3 to TRBJ1-2, with a possible D match to TRBD1 (5 bases). The CDR3 protein is CASSQPGTENGYTF. The CDR3 DNA is TGCGCCAGCAGCCAGCCCGGGACTGAAAATGGCTACACCTTC.